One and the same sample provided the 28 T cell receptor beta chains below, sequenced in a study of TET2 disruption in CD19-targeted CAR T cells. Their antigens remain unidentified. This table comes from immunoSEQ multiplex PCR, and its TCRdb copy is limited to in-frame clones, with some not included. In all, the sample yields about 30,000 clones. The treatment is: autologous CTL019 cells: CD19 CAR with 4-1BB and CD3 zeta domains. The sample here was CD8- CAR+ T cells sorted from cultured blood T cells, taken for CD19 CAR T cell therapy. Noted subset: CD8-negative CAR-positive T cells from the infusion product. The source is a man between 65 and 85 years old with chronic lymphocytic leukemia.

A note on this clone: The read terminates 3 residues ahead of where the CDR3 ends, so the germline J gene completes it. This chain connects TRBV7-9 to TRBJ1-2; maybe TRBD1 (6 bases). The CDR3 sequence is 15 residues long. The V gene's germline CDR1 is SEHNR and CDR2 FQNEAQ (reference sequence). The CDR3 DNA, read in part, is TGTGCCAGCAGCTCCTCGACAGGCGACACAGATACC. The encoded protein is CASSSSTGDTDT. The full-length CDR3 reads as CASSSSTGDTDTYTF.

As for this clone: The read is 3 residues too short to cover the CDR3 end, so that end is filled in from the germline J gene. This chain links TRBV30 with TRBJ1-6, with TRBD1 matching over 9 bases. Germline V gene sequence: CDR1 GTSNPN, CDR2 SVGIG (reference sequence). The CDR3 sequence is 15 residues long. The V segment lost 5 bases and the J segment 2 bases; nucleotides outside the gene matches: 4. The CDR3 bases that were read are TGTGCCTGGGAGACAGGGGGGGCCTATAATTCACCC. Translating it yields CAWETGGAYNSP. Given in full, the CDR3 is CAWETGGAYNSPLHF.

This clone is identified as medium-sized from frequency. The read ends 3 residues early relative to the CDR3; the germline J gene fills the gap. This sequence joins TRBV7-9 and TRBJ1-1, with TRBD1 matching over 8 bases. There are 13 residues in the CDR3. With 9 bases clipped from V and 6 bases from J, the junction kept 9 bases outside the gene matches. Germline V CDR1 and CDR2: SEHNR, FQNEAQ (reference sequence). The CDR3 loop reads CASLGQGAAEAFF. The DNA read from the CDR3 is TGTGCCAGTCTTGGGCAGGGGGCTGCTGAA.

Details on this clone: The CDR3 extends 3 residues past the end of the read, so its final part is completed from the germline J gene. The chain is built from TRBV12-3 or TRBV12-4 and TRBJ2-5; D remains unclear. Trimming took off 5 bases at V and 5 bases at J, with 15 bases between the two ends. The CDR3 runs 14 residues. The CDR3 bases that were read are TGTGCCAGCAGTCGCCTAGTGGCCAGCGAGACC. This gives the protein CASSRLVASET. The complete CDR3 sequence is CASSRLVASETQYF.

CDR3: CASSCTGLVGEQYF. The covered CDR3 bases are TGTGCCAGCAGCTGCACGGGACTAGTGGGCGAG. The genes are TRBV7-2 and TRBJ2-7; TRBD2 matches 8 bases. The observed sequence ends 3 residues before the CDR3 terminus, with the missing tail filled in from the germline J gene. Trimming cost V 4 bases and J 6 bases; bases outside gene matches: 8. Germline-derived CDR1 and CDR2 are SGHTA and FQGNSA. The CDR3 loop spans 14 amino acids. Together with reference TRBV7-2 and TRBJ2-7, the CDR3 gives the full variable domain: GAGVSQSPSNKVTEKGKDVELRCDPISGHTALYWYRQSLGQGLEFLIYFQGNSAPDKSGLPSDRFSAERTGGSVSTLTIQRTQQEDSAVYLCASSCTGLVGEQYFGPGTRLTVT.

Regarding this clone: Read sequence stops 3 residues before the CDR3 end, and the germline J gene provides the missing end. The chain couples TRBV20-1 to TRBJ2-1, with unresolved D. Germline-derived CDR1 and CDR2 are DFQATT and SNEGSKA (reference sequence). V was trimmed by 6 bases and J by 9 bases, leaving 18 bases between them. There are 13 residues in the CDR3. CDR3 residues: CSARSPAHGEQFF. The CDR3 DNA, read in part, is TGCAGTGCCAGGTCTCCTGCTCACGGTGAG.

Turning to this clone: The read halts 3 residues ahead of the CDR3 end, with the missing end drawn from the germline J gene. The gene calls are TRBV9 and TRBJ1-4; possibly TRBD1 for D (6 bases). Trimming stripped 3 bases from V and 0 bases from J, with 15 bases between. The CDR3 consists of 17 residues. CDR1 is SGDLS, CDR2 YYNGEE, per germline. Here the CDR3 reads CASSATDRSATNEKLFF. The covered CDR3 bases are TGTGCCAGCAGCGCCACGGACAGATCAGCAACTAATGAAAAA.

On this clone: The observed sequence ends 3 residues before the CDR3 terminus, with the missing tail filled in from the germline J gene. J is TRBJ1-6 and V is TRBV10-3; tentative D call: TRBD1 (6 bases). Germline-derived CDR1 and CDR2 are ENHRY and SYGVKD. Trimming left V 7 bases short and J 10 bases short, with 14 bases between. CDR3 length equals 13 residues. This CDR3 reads CAINGDKVSPLHF. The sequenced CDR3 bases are TGTGCCATCAATGGGGACAAAGTGTCACCC.

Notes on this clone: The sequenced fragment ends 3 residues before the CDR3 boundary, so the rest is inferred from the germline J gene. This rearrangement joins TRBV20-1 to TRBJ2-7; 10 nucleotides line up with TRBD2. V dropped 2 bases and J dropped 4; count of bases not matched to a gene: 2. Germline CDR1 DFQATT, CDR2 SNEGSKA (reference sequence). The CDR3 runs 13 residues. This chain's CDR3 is CSARMTSGYEQYF. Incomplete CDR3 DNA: TGCAGTGCTAGAATGACTAGCGGGTACGAG.

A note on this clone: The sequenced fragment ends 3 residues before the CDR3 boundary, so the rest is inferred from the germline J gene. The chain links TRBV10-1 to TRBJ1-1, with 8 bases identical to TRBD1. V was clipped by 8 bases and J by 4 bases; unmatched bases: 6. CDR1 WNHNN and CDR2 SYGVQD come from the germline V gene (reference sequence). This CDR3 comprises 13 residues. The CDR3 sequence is CASRRTGFTEAFF. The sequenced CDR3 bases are TGCGCCAGCCGTAGGACAGGGTTCACTGAA.

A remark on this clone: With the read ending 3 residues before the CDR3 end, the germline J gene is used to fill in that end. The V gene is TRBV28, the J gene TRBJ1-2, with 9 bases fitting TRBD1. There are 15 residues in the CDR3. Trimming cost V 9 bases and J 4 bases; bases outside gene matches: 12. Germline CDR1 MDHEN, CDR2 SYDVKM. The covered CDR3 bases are TGTGCCAGTTCGTCGGGACAGGGATTTCCCTATGGC. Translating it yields CASSSGQGFPYG. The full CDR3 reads CASSSGQGFPYGYTF.

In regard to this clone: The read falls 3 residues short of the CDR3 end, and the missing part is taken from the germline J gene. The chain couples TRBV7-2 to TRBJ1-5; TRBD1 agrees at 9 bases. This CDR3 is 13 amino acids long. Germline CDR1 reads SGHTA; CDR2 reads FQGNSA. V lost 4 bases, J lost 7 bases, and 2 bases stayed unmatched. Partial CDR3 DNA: TGTGCCAGCAGCTACAGGGGGCAACAGCCC. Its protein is CASSYRGQQP. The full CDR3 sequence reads CASSYRGQQPQHF. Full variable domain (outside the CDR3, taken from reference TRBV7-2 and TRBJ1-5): GAGVSQSPSNKVTEKGKDVELRCDPISGHTALYWYRQSLGQGLEFLIYFQGNSAPDKSGLPSDRFSAERTGGSVSTLTIQRTQQEDSAVYLCASSYRGQQPQHFGDGTRLSIL.

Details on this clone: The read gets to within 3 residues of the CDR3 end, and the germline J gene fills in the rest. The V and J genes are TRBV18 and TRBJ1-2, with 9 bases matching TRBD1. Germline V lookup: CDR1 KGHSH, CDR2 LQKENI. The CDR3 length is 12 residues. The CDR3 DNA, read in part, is TGTGCCAGCTCACTGGACAGGGGCGAC. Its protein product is CASSLDRGD. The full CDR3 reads CASSLDRGDYTF.

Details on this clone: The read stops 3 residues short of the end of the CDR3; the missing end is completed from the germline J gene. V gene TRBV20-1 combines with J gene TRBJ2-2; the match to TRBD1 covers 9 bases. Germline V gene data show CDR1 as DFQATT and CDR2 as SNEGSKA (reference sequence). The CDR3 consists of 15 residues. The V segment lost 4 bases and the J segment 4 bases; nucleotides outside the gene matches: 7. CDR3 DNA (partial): TGCAGTGCTACCCAACAGGGGGCGAGCACCGGGGAG. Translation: CSATQQGASTGE. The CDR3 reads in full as CSATQQGASTGELFF.

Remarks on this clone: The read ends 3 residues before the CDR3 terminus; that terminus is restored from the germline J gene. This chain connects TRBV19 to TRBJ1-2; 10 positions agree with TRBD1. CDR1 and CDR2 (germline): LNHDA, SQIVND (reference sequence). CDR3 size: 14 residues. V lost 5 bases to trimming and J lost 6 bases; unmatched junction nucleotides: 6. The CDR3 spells CASSPGTGDDGYTF. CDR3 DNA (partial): TGTGCCAGTAGTCCCGGGACAGGGGATGATGGC.

The CDR3 bases that were read are TGTGCCAGTAGTACAGGTGGGCGGGGAGAGAACACTGAA. Its protein product is CASSTGGRGENTE. The full CDR3 protein reads CASSTGGRGENTEAFF. The chain is built from TRBV19 and TRBJ1-1; D not resolved. The sequence runs out 3 residues before the end of the CDR3; the remainder is reconstructed from the germline J gene. Germline V gives CDR1 LNHDA, CDR2 SQIVND (reference sequence). Between the trimmed V and J ends, which lost 4 bases and 1 base, there was a span of 16 bases. The CDR3 has 16 residues.

This chain's CDR3 is CASSPRDSDGYTF. The sequenced CDR3 bases are TGTGCCAGCTCACCAAGGGACAGCGATGGC. The J gene is TRBJ1-2, the V gene TRBV18; 7 nucleotides match TRBD1. The observed sequence ends 3 residues before the CDR3 terminus, with the missing tail filled in from the germline J gene. This CDR3 comprises 13 residues. V dropped 2 bases and J dropped 6; count of bases not matched to a gene: 3. Germline CDR1 and CDR2: KGHSH and LQKENI.

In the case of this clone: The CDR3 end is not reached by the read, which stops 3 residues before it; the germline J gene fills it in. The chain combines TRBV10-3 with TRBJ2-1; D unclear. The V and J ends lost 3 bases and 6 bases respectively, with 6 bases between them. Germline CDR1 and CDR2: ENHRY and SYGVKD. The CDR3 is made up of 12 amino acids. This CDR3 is CAISEQSNEQFF. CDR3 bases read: TGTGCCATCAGTGAACAGAGCAATGAG.

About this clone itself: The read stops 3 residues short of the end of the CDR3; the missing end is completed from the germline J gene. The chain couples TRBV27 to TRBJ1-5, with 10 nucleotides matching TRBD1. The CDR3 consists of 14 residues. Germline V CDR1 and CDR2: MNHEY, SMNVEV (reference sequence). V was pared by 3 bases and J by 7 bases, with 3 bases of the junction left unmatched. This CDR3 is CASSLTGGRQPQHF. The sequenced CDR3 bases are TGTGCCAGCAGTTTGACAGGGGGCAGGCAGCCC.

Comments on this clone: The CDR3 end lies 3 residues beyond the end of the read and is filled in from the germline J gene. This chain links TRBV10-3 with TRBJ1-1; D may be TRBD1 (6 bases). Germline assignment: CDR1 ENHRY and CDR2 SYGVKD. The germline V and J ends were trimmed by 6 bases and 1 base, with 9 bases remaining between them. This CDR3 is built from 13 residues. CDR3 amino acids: CAIREDRNTEAFF. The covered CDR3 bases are TGTGCCATCAGGGAGGACAGGAACACTGAA.

The CDR3 here is CASSLARRDYYSSTDTQYF. CDR3 DNA, as far as it was read: TGCGCCAGCAGCTTGGCCCGTAGGGACTATTATTCTAGCACAGATACG. V and J are TRBV5-1 and TRBJ2-3; 7 nucleotides match TRBD2. Sequencing ends 3 residues short of the CDR3 end; the germline J gene provides the rest. In germline, CDR1 is SGHRS, CDR2 YFSETQ. The CDR3 is 19 amino acids. J was trimmed by 0 bases and V by 0 bases; bases with no gene match: 13. The full variable domain, its missing parts supplied by reference TRBV5-1 and TRBJ2-3, is KAGVTQTPRYLIKTRGQQVTLSCSPISGHRSVSWYQQTPGQGLQFLFEYFSETQRNKGNFPGRFSGRQFSNSRSEMNVSTLELGDSALYLCASSLARRDYYSSTDTQYFGPGTRLTVL.

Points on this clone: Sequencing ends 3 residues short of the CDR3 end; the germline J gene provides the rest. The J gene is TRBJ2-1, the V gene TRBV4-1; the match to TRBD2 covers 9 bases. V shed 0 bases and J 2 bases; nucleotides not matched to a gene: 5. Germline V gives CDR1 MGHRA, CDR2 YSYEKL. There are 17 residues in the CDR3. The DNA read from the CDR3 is TGCGCCAGCAGCCAAGAACGGGGCGGGGGGGCCTACAATGAG. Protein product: CASSQERGGGAYNE. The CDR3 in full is CASSQERGGGAYNEQFF.

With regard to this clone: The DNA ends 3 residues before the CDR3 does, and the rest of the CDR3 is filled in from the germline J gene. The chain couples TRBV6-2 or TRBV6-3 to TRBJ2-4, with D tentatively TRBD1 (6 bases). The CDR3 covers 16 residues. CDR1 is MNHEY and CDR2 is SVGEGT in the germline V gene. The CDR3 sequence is CASSLTGTYANYGQYF. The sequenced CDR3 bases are TGTGCCAGCAGTTTAACCGGGACATATGCTAACTATGGT.

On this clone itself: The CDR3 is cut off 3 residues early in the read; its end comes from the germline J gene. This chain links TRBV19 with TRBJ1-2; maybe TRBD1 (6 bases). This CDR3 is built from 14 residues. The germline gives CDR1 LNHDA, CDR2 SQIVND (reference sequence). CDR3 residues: CASGASGGLDTYTF. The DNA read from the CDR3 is TGTGCCAGTGGGGCTAGCGGGGGGCTGGATACC.

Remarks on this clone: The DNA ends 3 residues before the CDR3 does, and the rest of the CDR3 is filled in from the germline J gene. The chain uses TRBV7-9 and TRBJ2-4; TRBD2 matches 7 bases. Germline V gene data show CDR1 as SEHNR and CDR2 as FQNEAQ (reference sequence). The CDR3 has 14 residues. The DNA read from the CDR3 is TGTGCCAGCAGCTTAACTAGCGTGCAAGAGACT. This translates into CASSLTSVQET. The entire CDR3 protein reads CASSLTSVQETQYF.

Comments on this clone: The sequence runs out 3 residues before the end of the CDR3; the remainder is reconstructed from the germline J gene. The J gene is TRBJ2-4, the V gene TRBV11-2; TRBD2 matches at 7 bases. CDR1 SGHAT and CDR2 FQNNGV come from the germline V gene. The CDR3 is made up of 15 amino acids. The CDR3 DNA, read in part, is TGTGCCAGCAGCCCAGCGGGGAGTTCTATCTATGGT. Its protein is CASSPAGSSIYG. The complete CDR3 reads CASSPAGSSIYGQYF.

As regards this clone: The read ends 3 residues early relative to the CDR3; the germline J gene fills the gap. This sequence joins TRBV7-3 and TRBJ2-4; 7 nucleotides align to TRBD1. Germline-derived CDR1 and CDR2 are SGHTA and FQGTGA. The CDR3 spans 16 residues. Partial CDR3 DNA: TGTGCCAGCAGCCCCTCCGGGGACAGCTCTGCATGGGGT. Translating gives CASSPSGDSSAWG. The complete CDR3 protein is CASSPSGDSSAWGQYF.

The CDR3 DNA, read in part, is TGTGCCAGCAATCCAGGACACAACTATGGC. Its protein is CASNPGHNYG. The CDR3 reads in full as CASNPGHNYGYTF. The chain uses TRBV6-4 and TRBJ1-2; possible D gene TRBD1, 5 bases. The read gets to within 3 residues of the CDR3 end, and the germline J gene fills in the rest. V was pared by 7 bases and J by 2 bases, with 11 bases between. Looked up from germline, CDR1 is MRHNA and CDR2 is SNTAGT. The CDR3 totals 13 residues.